This T cell receptor beta chain was obtained from a study of early T cells in non-severe SARS-CoV-2 infection. At the level of the study: Chains stayed unpaired after sequencing of bulk RNA from unsorted whole blood. Regarding the study as a whole: Clonotype matching in VDJdb favored anti-spike CD8 responses and did not capture private and CD4 specificities.

This clonotype was detected only a few times. Its antigen is unknown. Individual cDNA molecules received unique molecular identifiers. TCRdb reprocessed the 5' RACE reads with MiXCR, giving one entry per CDR3 protein. The sample has tens of thousands of distinct CDR3 sequences, 10% to 15% seen once; the top ten hold about 1.3%. CDR3 size: 14 residues. Trimming took 6 bases from V and 6 from J, leaving 15 bases between them. Germline V gives CDR1 MNHEY, CDR2 SVGEGT. The chain combines TRBV6-2 or TRBV6-3 with TRBJ1-5; a possible D gene is TRBD1 (6 bases). The receptor comes from an adult who was a healthcare worker with PCR-confirmed SARS-CoV-2 infection or an uninfected control (not recorded which). Sequencing used whole blood, obtained at baseline. The CDR3 protein is CASRQDSFGQPQHF. The CDR3 DNA is TGTGCCAGCAGGCAGGACAGTTTTGGTCAGCCCCAGCATTTT.